This T cell receptor (beta chain) derives from a study of cytomegalovirus exposure and HLA in healthy donors. Study conclusions and caveats: It is likely that the observed cluster of highly shared sequence variants was a sequencing artifact. DRB1 showed the most TCR associations and HLA-C the fewest in a later analysis, as rates varied by HLA locus. A later analysis linked a missense DCLRE1C variant to TCR beta V- and J-gene trimming. Reported findings show TCR beta sequences accurately forecast HLA-A and HLA-B alleles in most subjects.

Primers included in the PCR were 60 Vbeta and 13 Jbeta primers. Produced via immunoSEQ multiplex PCR; TCRdb's table is partial and in-frame only. The listing contains 200,000 to 250,000 clones. Comments on this clone: What it binds is unknown.

The receptor was isolated from a girl aged 2 to 10 in good health and CMV-seropositive. Input material: PBMCs.

CDR3 DNA sequence: TGTGCCAGCAGCCCCAGTCCCGGGACAGGGGTCGAGCAGTACTTC. Encoded protein: CASSPSPGTGVEQYF. The chain links TRBV9 to TRBJ2-7; 10 bases map to TRBD1. Trimming removed 4 bases from V and 6 bases from J; junction bases left unmatched: 10. This CDR3 region has 15 residues. The germline V gene has CDR1 SGDLS and CDR2 YYNGEE.